The clone carrying this T cell receptor beta chain was recorded only once. Using genomic DNA as the template, TCR beta VDJ and CDR3 profiling was carried out. One entry per CDR3 protein results from TCRdb running MiXCR on the reads. The sample holds 250,000 to 300,000 distinct CDR3 sequences, 55% to 60% seen once. The sample originates from a study of CD8+CD57+ T cells in acquired aplastic anemia. Germline assignment: CDR1 WNHNN and CDR2 SYGVQD (reference sequence). Trimming cost V 3 bases and J 9 bases, with 9 bases left between them. The CDR3 covers 13 residues. The origin of this receptor is a human donor with severe aplastic anemia or a healthy control (not recorded which). Sequenced material: sorted CD4+, CD8+, or CD8+CD57+ T cells (not recorded which) from PBMCs. The gene calls are TRBV10-1 and TRBJ1-6, with D uncertain. The CDR3 sequence: CASSDFGSSPLHF. The DNA of the CDR3 is TGCGCCAGCAGTGATTTTGGGAGTTCACCCCTCCACTTT.